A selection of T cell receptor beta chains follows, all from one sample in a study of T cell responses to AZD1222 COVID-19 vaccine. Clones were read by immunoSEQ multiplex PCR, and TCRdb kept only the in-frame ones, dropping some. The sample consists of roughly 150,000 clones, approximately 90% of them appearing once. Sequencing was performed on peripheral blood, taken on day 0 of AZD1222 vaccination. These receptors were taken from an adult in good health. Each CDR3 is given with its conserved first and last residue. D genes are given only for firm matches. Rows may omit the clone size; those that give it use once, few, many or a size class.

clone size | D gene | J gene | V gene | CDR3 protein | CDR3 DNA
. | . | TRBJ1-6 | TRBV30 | CAWNEGRSPLHF | TGTGCCTGGAATGAGGGTCGCTCACCCCTCCACTTT
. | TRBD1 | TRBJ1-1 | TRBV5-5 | CASSFFGYGTGNTEAFF | TGTGCCAGCAGCTTCTTTGGATATGGGACAGGAAACACTGAAGCTTTCTTT
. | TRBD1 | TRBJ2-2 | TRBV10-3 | CAIREPGQGGTGELFF | TGTGCCATCAGGGAGCCGGGACAGGGAGGAACCGGGGAGCTGTTTTTT
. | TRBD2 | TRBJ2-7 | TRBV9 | CASSPAGVIYEQYF | TGTGCCAGCAGCCCAGCGGGAGTGATATACGAGCAGTACTTC
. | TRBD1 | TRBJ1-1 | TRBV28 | CASSPGDRTLHTEAFF | TGTGCCAGCAGCCCTGGGGACAGAACCCTGCACACTGAAGCTTTCTTT
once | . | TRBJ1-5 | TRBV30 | CAWKSGSNQPQHF | TGTGCCTGGAAGAGTGGAAGCAATCAGCCCCAGCATTTT
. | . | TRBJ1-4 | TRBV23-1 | CASSPQKEKLFF | TGCGCCAGCAGCCCCCAAAAAGAAAAACTGTTTTTT
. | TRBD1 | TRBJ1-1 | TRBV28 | CASSPAGTGGSAEAFF | TGTGCCAGCAGCCCAGCCGGGACAGGGGGGTCCGCTGAAGCTTTCTTT
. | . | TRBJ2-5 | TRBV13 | CASSRTPIRVGETQYF | TGTGCCAGCAGCCGAACTCCGATTCGGGTCGGAGAGACCCAGTACTTC
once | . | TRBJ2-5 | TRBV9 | CASGGETQYF | TGTGCCAGCGGCGGGGAGACCCAGTACTTC
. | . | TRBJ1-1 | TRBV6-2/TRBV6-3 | CASSLIRVGTEAFF | TGTGCCAGCAGCCTCATCAGGGTAGGCACTGAAGCTTTCTTT
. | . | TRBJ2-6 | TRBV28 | CASSPPGGSGANVLTF | TGTGCCAGCAGCCCCCCAGGTGGCTCTGGGGCCAACGTCCTGACTTTC
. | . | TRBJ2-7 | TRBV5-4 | CASSLNEGALNF | TGTGCCAGCAGCTTAAATGAAGGAGCATTAAACTTC
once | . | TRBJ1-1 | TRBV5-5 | CASSLLPLNTEAFF | TGTGCCAGCAGCTTGCTGCCCCTGAACACTGAAGCTTTCTTT
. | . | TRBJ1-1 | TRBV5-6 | CASSPLDRANTEAFF | TGTGCCAGCAGCCCTCTGGACAGAGCGAACACTGAAGCTTTCTTT
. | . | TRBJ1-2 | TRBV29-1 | CSVEVGGDGYTF | TGCAGCGTTGAAGTGGGGGGAGACGGCTACACCTTC